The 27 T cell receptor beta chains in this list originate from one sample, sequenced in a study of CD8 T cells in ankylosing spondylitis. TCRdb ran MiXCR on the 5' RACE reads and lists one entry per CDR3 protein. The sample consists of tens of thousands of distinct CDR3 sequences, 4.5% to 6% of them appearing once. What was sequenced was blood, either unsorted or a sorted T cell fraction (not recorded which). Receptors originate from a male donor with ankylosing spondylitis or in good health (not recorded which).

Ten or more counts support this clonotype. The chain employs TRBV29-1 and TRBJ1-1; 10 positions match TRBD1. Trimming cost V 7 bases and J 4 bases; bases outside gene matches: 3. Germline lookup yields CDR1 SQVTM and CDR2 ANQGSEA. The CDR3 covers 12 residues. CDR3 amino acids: CSGRDRGTEAFF. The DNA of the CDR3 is TGCAGCGGACGGGACAGGGGCACTGAAGCTTTCTTT.

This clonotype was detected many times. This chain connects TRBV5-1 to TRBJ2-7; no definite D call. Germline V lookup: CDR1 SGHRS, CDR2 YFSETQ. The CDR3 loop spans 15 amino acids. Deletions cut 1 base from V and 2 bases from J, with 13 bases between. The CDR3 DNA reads TGCGCCAGCAGCTTGAATCTGAAATTGACCTACGAGCAGTACTTC. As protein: CASSLNLKLTYEQYF.

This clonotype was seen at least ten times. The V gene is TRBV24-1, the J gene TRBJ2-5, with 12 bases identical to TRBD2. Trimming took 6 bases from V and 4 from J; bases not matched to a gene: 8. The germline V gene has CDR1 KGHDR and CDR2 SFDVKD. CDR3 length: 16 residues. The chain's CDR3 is CATSSPTSGRTETQYF. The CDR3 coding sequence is TGTGCCACCAGTAGCCCAACTAGCGGGAGGACAGAGACCCAGTACTTC.

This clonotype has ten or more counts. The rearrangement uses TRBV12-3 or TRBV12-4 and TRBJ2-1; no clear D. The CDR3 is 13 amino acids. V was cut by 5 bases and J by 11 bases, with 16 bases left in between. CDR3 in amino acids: CASSPRSREKQFF. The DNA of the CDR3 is TGTGCCAGCAGTCCCAGGTCTAGGGAAAAGCAGTTCTTC.

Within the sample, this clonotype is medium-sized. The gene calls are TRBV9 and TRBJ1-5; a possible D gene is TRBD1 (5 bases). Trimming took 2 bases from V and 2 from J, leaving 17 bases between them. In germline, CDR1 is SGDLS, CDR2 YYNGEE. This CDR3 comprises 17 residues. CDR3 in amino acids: CASSVGVGDPGNQPQHF. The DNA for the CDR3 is TGTGCCAGCAGCGTTGGGGTGGGGGACCCGGGCAATCAGCCCCAGCATTTT.

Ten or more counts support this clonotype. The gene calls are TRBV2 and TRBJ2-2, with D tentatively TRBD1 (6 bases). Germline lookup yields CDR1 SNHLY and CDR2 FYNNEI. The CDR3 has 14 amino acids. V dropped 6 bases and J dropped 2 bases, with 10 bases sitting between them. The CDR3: CASRDRKNTGELFF. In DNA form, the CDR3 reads TGTGCCAGCAGAGACAGGAAAAACACCGGGGAGCTGTTTTTT.

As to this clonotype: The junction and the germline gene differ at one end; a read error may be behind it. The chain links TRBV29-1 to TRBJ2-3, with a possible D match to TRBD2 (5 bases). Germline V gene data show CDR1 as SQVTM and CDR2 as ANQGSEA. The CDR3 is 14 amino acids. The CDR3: CSVRGDLGGDTQYF. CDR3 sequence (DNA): TGCAGCGTCCGGGGAGACCTGGGTGGGGATACACAGTATTTT.

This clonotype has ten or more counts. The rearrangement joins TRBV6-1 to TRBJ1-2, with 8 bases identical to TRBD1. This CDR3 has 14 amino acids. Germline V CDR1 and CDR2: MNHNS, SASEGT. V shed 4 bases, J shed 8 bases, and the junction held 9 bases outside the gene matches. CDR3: CASSVTGDLSGYTF. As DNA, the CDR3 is TGTGCCAGCAGTGTGACAGGGGACCTCTCGGGCTACACCTTC.

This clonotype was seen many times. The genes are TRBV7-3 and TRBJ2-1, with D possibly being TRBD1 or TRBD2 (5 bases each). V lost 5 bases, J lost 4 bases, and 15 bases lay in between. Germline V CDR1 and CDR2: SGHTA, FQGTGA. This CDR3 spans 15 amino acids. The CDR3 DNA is TGTGCCAGCAGCGAGCTGGGGACGGCGTACAATGAGCAGTTCTTC. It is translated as CASSELGTAYNEQFF.

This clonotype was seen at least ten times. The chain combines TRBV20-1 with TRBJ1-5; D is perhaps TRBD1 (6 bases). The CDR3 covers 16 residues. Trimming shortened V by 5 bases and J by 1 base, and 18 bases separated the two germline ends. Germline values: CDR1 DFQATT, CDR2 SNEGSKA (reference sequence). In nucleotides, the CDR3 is TGCAGTGCTCTCCGAACAGGGCGTAGGAGCAATCAGCCCCAGCATTTT. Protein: CSALRTGRRSNQPQHF.

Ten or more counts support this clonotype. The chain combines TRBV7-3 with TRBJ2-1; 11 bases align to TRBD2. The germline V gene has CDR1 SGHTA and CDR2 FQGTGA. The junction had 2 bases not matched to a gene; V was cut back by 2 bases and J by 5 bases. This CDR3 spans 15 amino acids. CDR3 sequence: CASSLGLAGNNEQFF. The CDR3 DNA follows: TGTGCCAGCAGCTTAGGACTAGCGGGTAACAATGAGCAGTTCTTC.

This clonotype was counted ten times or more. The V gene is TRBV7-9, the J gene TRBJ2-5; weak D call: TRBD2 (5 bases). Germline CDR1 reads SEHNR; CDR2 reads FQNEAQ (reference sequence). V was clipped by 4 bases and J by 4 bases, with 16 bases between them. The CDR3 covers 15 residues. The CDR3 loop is CASSSGKLTTETQYF. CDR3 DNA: TGTGCCAGCAGCTCCGGGAAATTGACCACAGAGACCCAGTACTTC.

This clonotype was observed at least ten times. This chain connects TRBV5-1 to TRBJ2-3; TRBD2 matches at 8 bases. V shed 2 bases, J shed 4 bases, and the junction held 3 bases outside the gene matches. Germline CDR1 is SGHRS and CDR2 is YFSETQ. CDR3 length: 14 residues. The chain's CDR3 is CASSFPSGPDTQYF. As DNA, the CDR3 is TGCGCCAGCAGCTTCCCTAGCGGGCCAGATACGCAGTATTTT.

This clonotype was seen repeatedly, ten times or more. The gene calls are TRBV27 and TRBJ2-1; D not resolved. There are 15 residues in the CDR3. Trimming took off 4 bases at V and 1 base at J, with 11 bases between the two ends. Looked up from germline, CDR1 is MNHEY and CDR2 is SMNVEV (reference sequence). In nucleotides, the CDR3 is TGTGCCAGCAGTTCGCAGCCTATATCCTACAATGAGCAGTTCTTC. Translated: CASSSQPISYNEQFF.

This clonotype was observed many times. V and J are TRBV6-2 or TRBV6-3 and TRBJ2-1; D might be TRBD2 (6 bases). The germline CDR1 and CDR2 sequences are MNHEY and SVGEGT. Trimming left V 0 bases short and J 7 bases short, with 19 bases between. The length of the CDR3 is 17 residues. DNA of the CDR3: TGTGCCAGCAGTTACTCGTCCTCTAGACTAGTCCGGAATGAGCAGTTCTTC. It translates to CASSYSSSRLVRNEQFF.

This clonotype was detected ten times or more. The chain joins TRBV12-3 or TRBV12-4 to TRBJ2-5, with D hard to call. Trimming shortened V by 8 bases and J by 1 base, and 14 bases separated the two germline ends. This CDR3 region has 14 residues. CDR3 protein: CASADSLRQETQYF. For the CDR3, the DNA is TGTGCCAGCGCAGACTCCCTTCGCCAAGAGACCCAGTACTTC.

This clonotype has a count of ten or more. The CDR3 reads CATSEARDRGLHEQYF. CDR3 bases: TGTGCCACCAGTGAGGCCCGGGACAGGGGGCTCCACGAGCAGTACTTC. The V gene is TRBV24-1, the J gene TRBJ2-7, with 12 bases matching TRBD1. The CDR3 has 16 residues. After removal of 4 bases from V and 5 bases from J, the junction contained 8 bases not matched to a gene. Germline CDR1 reads KGHDR; CDR2 reads SFDVKD.

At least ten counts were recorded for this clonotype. CDR3 sequence: CASSFSGVAGGPSTDTQYF. The CDR3 coding sequence is TGTGCCAGCAGTTTCTCCGGGGTAGCGGGAGGGCCTAGCACAGATACGCAGTATTTT. V usage is TRBV28 and J usage is TRBJ2-3; 11 bases fit TRBD2. J gave up 0 bases and V 3 bases, and 11 bases lay outside the gene matches. The length of the CDR3 is 19 residues. CDR1 is MDHEN and CDR2 is SYDVKM in the germline V gene.

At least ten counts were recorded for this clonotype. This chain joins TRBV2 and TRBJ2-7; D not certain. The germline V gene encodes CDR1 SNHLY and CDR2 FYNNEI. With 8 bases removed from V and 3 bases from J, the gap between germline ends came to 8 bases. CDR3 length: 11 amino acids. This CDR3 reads CASGSYYEQYF. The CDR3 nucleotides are TGTGCCAGCGGGTCATACTACGAGCAGTACTTC.

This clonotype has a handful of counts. CDR3 in amino acids: CSARVNRRGRDEQFF. CDR3 sequence (DNA): TGCAGTGCTAGAGTAAACAGGCGGGGAAGGGATGAGCAGTTCTTC. The rearrangement links TRBV20-1 to TRBJ2-1; TRBD2 is a possible D gene (6 bases). CDR3 length: 15 amino acids. Germline V lookup: CDR1 DFQATT, CDR2 SNEGSKA (reference sequence). V was cut by 1 base and J by 8 bases, with 18 bases left in between.

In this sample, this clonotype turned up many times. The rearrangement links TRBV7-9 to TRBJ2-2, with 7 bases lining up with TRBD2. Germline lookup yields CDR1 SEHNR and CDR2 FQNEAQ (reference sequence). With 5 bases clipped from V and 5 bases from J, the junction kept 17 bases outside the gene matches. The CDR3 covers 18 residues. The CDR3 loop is CASSRTTERGLGTGELFF. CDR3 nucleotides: TGTGCCAGCAGCCGGACCACCGAGCGGGGATTAGGGACCGGGGAGCTGTTTTTT.

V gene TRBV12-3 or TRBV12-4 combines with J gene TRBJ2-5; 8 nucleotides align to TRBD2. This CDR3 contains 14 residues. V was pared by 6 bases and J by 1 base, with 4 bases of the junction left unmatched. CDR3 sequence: CASSTGLAQETQYF. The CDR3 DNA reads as TGTGCCAGCAGCACTGGACTAGCCCAAGAGACCCAGTACTTC.

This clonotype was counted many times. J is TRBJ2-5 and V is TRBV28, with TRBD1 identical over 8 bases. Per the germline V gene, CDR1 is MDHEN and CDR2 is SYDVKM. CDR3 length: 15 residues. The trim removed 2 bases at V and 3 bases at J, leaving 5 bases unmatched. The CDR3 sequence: CASSLPGQGKETQYF. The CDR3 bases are TGTGCCAGCAGTTTACCCGGACAGGGAAAAGAGACCCAGTACTTC.

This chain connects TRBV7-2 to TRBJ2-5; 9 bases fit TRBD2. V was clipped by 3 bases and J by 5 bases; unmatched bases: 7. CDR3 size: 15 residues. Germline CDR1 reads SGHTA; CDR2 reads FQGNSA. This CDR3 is CASSFHSGGRETQYF. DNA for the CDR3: TGTGCCAGCAGCTTCCATAGCGGGGGCCGGGAGACCCAGTACTTC.

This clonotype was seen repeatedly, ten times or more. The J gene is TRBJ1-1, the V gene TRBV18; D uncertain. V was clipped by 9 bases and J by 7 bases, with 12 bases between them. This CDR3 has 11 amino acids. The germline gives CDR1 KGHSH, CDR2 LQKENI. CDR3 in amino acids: CASRQYDEAFF. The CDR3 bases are TGTGCCAGTCGGCAGTATGATGAAGCTTTCTTT. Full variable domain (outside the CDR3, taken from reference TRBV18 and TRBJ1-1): NAGVMQNPRHLVRRRGQEARLRCSPMKGHSHVYWYRQLPEEGLKFMVYLQKENIIDESGMPKERFSAEFPKEGPSILRIQQVVRGDSAAYFCASRQYDEAFFGQGTRLTVV.

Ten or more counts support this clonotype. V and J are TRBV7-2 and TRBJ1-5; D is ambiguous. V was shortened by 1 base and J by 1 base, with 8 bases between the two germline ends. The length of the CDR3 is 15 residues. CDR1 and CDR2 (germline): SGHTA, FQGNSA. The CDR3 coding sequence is TGTGCCAGCAGCTTAGTTAAGCAGAGCAATCAGCCCCAGCATTTT. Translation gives CASSLVKQSNQPQHF.

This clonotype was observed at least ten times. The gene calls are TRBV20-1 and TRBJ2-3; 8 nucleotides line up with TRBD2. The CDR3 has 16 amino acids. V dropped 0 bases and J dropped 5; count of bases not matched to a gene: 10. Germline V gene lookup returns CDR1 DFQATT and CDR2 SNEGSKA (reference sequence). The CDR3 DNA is TGCAGTGCTAGAGATCGATTCGGGGGGGCCGGAGATACGCAGTATTTT. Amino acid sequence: CSARDRFGGAGDTQYF.